This record covers a single TCR beta chain. Measured with immunoSEQ multiplex PCR; TCRdb has only the in-frame clones, and not every one. The sample has approximately 93,000 clones; around 90% are singletons. Germline CDR1 and CDR2: MDHEN and SYDVKM. V shed 6 bases and J 3 bases; nucleotides not matched to a gene: 4. The CDR3 is 14 residues long. The data belong to a study of T cell changes during pregnancy in multiple sclerosis. Sequencing used peripheral blood, obtained before pregnancy. The chain combines TRBV28 with TRBJ2-3; 9 bases map to TRBD2. This clonotype was sampled from a female donor with multiple sclerosis, enrolled in a pregnancy study. CDR3 nucleotide sequence: TGTGCCAGCAGGGTTAGCGGGAGAACAGATACGCAGTATTTT. It translates to CASRVSGRTDTQYF. Full variable domain (outside the CDR3, taken from reference TRBV28 and TRBJ2-3): DVKVTQSSRYLVKRTGEKVFLECVQDMDHENMFWYRQDPGLGLRLIYFSYDVKMKEKGDIPEGYSVSREKKERFSLILESASTNQTSMYLCASRVSGRTDTQYFGPGTRLTVL.